The sequence of this TCR beta chain was determined in a study of cytomegalovirus exposure and HLA in healthy donors. About the research overall: HLA-typed donors were the source of approximately 85 million unique TCRs, which an early data release held.

PCR involved 60 Vbeta and 13 Jbeta primers. Generated by immunoSEQ multiplex PCR, the TCRdb table keeps only in-frame clones and is missing some. Its table records tens of thousands of clones. The sequencing input was PBMCs. The sequence was collected from a man aged 50 to 59 in good health and CMV-seropositive.

The CDR3 sequence is CAISPGQGSETQYF. CDR3 sequence (DNA): TGTGCCATCAGCCCGGGACAGGGGTCGGAGACCCAGTACTTC. V is TRBV10-3 and J is TRBJ2-5; 10 bases align to TRBD1. CDR1 is ENHRY, CDR2 SYGVKD, per germline. Trimming took 6 bases from V and 5 from J; bases not matched to a gene: 6. The CDR3 is 14 amino acids.